This T cell receptor (beta chain) was captured by sequencing in a study of cytomegalovirus exposure and HLA in healthy donors. The donors gave bone marrow, and they were healthy. V shed 4 bases and J shed 7 bases, with 15 bases lying between them. CDR3 length: 15 amino acids. Looked up from germline, CDR1 is SGHRS and CDR2 is YFSETQ. Study-level findings and limits: Per a prior analysis, the majority of TCR beta V segments were productive roughly 90% or roughly 30% of the time. The availability of immune exposure information extended only to CMV serostatus.

The study ran its PCR with 60 Vbeta and 13 Jbeta primers. The assay was immunoSEQ multiplex PCR, and TCRdb's table has in-frame clones only and misses some. The top ten hold 1% to 1.5% of the sample, which has approximately 140,000 clones, around 83% seen once. Worth noting for this clone: The antigen is undetermined.

The receptor was isolated from a girl aged 2 to 9 in good health and CMV-seronegative. The genes are TRBV5-1 and TRBJ1-6; TRBD1 is a possible D gene (6 bases). The sequencing input was PBMCs. The CDR3 protein is CASSLSGGWNSPLHF. The CDR3 DNA follows: TGCGCCAGCAGCCTGAGCGGGGGCTGGAATTCACCCCTCCACTTT.